Described below is a single TCR beta chain sequence and its context. The CDR3 is 14 residues long. Germline V gene sequence: CDR1 MGHRA, CDR2 YSYEKL. V lost 5 bases to trimming and J lost 6 bases; unmatched junction nucleotides: 7. The data were taken from a study of siplizumab effects on memory and regulatory T cells. Measured with immunoSEQ multiplex PCR; TCRdb has only the in-frame clones, and not every one. In the table there are about 100,000 clones, less than 95% of which are singletons. The TCR was taken from a human donor in good health. Material for sequencing was non-Treg CD4+ T cells sorted from blood. This chain links TRBV4-1 with TRBJ1-5; TRBD1 aligns across 7 bases. CDR3: CASSYRDSLQPQHF. The CDR3 bases are TGCGCCAGCAGCTACCGGGACAGTCTTCAGCCCCAGCATTTT.